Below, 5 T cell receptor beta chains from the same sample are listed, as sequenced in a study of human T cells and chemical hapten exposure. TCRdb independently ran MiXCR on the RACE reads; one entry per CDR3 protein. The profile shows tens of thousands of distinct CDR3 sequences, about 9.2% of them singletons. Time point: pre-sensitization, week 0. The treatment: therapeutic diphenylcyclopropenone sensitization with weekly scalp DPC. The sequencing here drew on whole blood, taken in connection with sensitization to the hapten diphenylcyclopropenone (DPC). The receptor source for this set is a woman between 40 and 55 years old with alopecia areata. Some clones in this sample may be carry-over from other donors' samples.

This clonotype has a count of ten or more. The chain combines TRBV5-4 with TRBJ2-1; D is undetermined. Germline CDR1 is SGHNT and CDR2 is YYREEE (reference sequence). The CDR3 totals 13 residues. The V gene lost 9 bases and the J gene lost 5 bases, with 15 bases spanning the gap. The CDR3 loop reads CAISGEPNNEQFF. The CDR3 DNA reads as TGTGCCATCTCGGGTGAACCGAACAATGAGCAGTTCTTC. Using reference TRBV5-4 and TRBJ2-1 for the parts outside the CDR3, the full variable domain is ETGVTQSPTHLIKTRGQQVTLRCSSQSGHNTVSWYQQALGQGPQFIFQYYREEENGRGNFPPRFSGLQFPNYSSELNVNALELDDSALYLCAISGEPNNEQFFGPGTRLTVL.

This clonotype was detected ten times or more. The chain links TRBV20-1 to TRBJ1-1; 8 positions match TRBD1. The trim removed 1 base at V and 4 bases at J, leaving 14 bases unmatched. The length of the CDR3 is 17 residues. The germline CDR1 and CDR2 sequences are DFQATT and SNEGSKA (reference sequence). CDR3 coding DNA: TGCAGTGCTAGAGCTCCGCAGGGGGCGTTAAGTGGCACTGAAGCTTTCTTT. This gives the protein CSARAPQGALSGTEAFF.

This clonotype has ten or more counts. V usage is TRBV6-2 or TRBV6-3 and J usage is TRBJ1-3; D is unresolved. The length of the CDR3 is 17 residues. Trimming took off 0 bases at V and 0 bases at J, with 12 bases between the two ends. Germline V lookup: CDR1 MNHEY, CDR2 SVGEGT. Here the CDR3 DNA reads TGTGCCAGCAGTTACTCGACGACATCCTTCTCTGGAAACACCATATATTTT. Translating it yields CASSYSTTSFSGNTIYF.

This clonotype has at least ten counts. CDR3 region: CASRPGQGNGNTIYF. The CDR3 region has the DNA TGTGCCAGCAGGCCGGGACAGGGGAACGGAAACACCATATATTTT. The V and J genes are TRBV27 and TRBJ1-3; 10 bases line up with TRBD1. CDR3 length: 15 residues. Unmatched junction bases numbered 6, after V lost 6 bases and J lost 4 bases. CDR1 is MNHEY and CDR2 is SMNVEV in the germline V gene (reference sequence).

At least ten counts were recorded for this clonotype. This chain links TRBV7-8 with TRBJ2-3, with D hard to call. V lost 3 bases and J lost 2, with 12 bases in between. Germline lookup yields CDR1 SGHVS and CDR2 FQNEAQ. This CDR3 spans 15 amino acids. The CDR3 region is CASSLAHGDTDTQYF. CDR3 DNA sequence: TGTGCCAGCAGCTTGGCACATGGGGACACAGATACGCAGTATTTT.